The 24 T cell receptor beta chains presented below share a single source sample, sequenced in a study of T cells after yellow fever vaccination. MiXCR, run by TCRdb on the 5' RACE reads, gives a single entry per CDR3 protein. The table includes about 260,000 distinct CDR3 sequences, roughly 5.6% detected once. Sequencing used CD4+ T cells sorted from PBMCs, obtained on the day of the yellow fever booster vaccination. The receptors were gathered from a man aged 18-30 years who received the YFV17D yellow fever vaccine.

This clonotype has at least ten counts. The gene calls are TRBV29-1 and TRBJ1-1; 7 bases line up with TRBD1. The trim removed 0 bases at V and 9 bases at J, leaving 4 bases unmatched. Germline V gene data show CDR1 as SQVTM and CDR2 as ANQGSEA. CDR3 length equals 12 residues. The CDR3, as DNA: TGCAGCGTTGAAGATCGGGACAGAAAAGCTTTCTTT. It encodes CSVEDRDRKAFF.

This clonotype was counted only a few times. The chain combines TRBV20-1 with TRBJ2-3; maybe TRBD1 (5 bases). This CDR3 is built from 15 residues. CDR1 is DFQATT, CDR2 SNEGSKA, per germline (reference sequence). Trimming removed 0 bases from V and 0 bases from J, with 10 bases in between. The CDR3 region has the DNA TGCAGTGCTAGAGAGGCCAGGGTTAGCACAGATACGCAGTATTTT. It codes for CSAREARVSTDTQYF.

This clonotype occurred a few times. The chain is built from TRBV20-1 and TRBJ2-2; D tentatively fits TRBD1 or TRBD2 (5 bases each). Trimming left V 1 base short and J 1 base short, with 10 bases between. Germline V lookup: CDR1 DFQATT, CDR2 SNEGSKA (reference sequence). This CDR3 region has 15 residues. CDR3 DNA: TGCAGTGCTAGAGCGGGACGCGGGAACACCGGGGAGCTGTTTTTT. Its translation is CSARAGRGNTGELFF.

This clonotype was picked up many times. The CDR3, as DNA: TGTGCCAGCAGCTCCGACACAGGATCCCATGGCTACACCTTC. Residues: CASSSDTGSHGYTF. The chain links TRBV7-2 to TRBJ1-2; maybe TRBD1 (5 bases). The length of the CDR3 is 14 residues. Germline V lookup: CDR1 SGHTA, CDR2 FQGNSA. V lost 4 bases and J 6 bases, leaving 15 bases between the germline ends.

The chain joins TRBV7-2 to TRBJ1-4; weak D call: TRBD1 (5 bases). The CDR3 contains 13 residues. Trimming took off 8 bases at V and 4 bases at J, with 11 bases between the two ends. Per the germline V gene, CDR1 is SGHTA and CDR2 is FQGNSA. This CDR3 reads CASGAARNEKLFF. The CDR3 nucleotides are TGTGCCAGCGGGGCAGCACGTAATGAAAAACTGTTTTTT. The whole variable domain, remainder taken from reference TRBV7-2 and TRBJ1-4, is GAGVSQSPSNKVTEKGKDVELRCDPISGHTALYWYRQSLGQGLEFLIYFQGNSAPDKSGLPSDRFSAERTGGSVSTLTIQRTQQEDSAVYLCASGAARNEKLFFGSGTQLSVL.

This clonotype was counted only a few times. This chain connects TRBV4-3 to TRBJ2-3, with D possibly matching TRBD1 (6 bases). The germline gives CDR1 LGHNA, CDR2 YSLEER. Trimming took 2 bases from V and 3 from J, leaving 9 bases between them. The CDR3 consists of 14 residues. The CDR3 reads CASSQRTATDTQYF. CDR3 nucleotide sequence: TGCGCCAGCAGCCAACGGACAGCTACAGATACGCAGTATTTT.

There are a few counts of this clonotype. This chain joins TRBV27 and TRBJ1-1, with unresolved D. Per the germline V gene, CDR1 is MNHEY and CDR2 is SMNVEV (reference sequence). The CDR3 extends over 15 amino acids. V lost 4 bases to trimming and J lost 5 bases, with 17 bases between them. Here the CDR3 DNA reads TGTGCCAGCAGTTCCGGACTTTATTTTAGGACTGAAGCTTTCTTT. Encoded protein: CASSSGLYFRTEAFF.

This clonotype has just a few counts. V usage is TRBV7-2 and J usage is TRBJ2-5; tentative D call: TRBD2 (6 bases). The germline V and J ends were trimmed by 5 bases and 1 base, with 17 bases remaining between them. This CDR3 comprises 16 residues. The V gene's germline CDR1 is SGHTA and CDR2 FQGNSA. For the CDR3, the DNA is TGTGCCAGCAGCCGTCAGGGAGGCCGCTTCCAAGAGACCCAGTACTTC. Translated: CASSRQGGRFQETQYF. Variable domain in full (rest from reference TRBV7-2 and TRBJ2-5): GAGVSQSPSNKVTEKGKDVELRCDPISGHTALYWYRQSLGQGLEFLIYFQGNSAPDKSGLPSDRFSAERTGGSVSTLTIQRTQQEDSAVYLCASSRQGGRFQETQYFGPGTRLLVL.

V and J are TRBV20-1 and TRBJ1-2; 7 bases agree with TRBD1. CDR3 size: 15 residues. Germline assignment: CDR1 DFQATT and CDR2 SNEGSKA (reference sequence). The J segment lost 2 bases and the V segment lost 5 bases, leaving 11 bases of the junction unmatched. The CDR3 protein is CSAPPDRFGNYGYTF. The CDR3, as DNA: TGCAGTGCTCCACCGGACAGGTTCGGCAACTATGGCTACACCTTC.

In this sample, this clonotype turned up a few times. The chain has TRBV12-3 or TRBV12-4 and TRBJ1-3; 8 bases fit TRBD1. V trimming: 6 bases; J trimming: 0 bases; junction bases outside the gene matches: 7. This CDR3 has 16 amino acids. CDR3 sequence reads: CASSRTTGASGNTIYF. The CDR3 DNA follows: TGTGCCAGCAGCCGGACGACAGGGGCCTCTGGAAACACCATATATTTT.

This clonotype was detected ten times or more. The CDR3 loop is CSALSQGTAGETQYF. The CDR3 DNA reads as TGCAGTGCTCTATCTCAGGGGACAGCGGGGGAGACCCAGTACTTC. The J gene is TRBJ2-5, the V gene TRBV20-1; D assignment may be TRBD1 or TRBD2 (7 bases each). CDR3 length: 15 amino acids. The germline V and J ends were trimmed by 5 bases and 5 bases, with 21 bases remaining between them. Germline CDR1 and CDR2: DFQATT and SNEGSKA (reference sequence).

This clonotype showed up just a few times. The CDR3 coding sequence is TGCGCCAGCCAATCCTCGGGGTCTCCTAATGAAAAACTGTTTTTT. Translating it yields CASQSSGSPNEKLFF. The J gene is TRBJ1-4, the V gene TRBV5-1, with D uncertain. Looked up from germline, CDR1 is SGHRS and CDR2 is YFSETQ. The CDR3 runs 15 residues. V was cut by 7 bases and J by 3 bases, with 16 bases left in between.

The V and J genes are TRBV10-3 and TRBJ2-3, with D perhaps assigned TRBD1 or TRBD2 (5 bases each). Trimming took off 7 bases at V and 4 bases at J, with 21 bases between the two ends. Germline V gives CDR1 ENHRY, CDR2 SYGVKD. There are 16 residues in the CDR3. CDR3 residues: CAITSDSSWGSDTQYF. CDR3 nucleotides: TGTGCCATCACAAGTGACTCGAGCTGGGGGTCAGATACGCAGTATTTT.

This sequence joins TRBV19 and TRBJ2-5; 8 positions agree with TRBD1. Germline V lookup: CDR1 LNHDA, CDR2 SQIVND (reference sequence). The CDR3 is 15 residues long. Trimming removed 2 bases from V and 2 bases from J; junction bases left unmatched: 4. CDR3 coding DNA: TGTGCCAGTAGTATACTAAGGACAGGGCAAGAGACCCAGTACTTC. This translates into CASSILRTGQETQYF.

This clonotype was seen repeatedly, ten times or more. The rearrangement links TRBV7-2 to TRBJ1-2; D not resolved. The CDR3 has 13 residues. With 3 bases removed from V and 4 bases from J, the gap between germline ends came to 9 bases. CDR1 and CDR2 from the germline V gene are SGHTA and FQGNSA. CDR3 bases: TGTGCCAGCAGCTTTGGGGTGGCCTATGGCTACACCTTC. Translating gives CASSFGVAYGYTF.

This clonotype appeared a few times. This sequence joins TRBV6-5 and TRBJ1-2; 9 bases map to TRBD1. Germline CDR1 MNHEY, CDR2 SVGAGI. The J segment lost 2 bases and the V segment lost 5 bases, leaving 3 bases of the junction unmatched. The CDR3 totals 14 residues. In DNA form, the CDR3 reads TGTGCCAGCAGTAACAGGGGGCACAACTATGGCTACACCTTC. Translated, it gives CASSNRGHNYGYTF.

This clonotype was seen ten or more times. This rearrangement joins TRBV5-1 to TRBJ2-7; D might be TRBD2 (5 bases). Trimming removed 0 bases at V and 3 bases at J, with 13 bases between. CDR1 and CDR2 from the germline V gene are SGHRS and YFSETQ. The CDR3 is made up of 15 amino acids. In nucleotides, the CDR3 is TGCGCCAGCAGCTTGGTCGGCGGGTCCGGCTACGAGCAGTACTTC. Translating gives CASSLVGGSGYEQYF. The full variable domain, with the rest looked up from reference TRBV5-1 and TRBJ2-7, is KAGVTQTPRYLIKTRGQQVTLSCSPISGHRSVSWYQQTPGQGLQFLFEYFSETQRNKGNFPGRFSGRQFSNSRSEMNVSTLELGDSALYLCASSLVGGSGYEQYFGPGTRLTVT.

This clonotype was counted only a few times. The CDR3 DNA sequence: TGCGCCAGCAGCGAACGACAGGGGGAGGATGAGCAGTTCTTC. This translates into CASSERQGEDEQFF. The V and J genes are TRBV5-1 and TRBJ2-1, with 9 positions matching TRBD1. The CDR3 covers 14 residues. From germline, CDR1 is SGHRS and CDR2 YFSETQ. The V segment lost 4 bases and the J segment 8 bases; nucleotides outside the gene matches: 7. The full variable domain, rest sourced from reference TRBV5-1 and TRBJ2-1, is KAGVTQTPRYLIKTRGQQVTLSCSPISGHRSVSWYQQTPGQGLQFLFEYFSETQRNKGNFPGRFSGRQFSNSRSEMNVSTLELGDSALYLCASSERQGEDEQFFGPGTRLTVL.

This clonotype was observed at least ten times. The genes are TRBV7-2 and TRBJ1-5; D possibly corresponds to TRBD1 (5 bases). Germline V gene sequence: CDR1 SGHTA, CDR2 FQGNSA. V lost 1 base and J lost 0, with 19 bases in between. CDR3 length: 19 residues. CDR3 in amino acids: CASSLDPGRSDYSNQPQHF. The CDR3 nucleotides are TGTGCCAGCAGCTTAGACCCAGGGCGGTCGGATTATAGCAATCAGCCCCAGCATTTT.

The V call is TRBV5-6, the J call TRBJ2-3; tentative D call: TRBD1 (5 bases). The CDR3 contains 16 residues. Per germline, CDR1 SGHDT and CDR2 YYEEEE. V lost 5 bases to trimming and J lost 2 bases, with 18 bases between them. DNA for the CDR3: TGTGCCAGCAGTCGGCTAGGCAGGGCTTCCACAGATACGCAGTATTTT. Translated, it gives CASSRLGRASTDTQYF. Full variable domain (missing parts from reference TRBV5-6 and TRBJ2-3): DAGVTQSPTHLIKTRGQQVTLRCSPKSGHDTVSWYQQALGQGPQFIFQYYEEEERQRGNFPDRFSGHQFPNYSSELNVNALLLGDSALYLCASSRLGRASTDTQYFGPGTRLTVL.

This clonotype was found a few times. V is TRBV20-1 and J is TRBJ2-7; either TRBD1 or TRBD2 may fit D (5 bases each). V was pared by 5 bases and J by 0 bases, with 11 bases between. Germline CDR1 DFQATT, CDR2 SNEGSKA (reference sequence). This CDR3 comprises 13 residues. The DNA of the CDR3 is TGCAGTGCTCACCGGGACGTCTCCTACGAGCAGTACTTC. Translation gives CSAHRDVSYEQYF.

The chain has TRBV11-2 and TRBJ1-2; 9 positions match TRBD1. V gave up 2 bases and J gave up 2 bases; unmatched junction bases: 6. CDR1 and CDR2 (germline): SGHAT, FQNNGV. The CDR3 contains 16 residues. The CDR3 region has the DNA TGTGCCAGCAGCTTATTCGGGACAGGGCGCAACTATGGCTACACCTTC. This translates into CASSLFGTGRNYGYTF.

The chain's CDR3 is CASSMGQGDIQYF. The CDR3 DNA reads as TGTGCCAGCAGCATGGGACAGGGAGACATTCAGTACTTC. The V and J genes are TRBV9 and TRBJ2-4; TRBD1 aligns across 9 bases. The CDR3 has 13 residues. With V trimmed by 4 bases and J by 8 bases, 4 bases remained unmatched. CDR1 and CDR2 (germline): SGDLS, YYNGEE. The full variable domain, with the rest looked up from reference TRBV9 and TRBJ2-4, is DSGVTQTPKHLITATGQRVTLRCSPRSGDLSVYWYQQSLDQGLQFLIQYYNGEERAKGNILERFSAQQFPDLHSELNLSSLELGDSALYFCASSMGQGDIQYFGAGTRLSVL.

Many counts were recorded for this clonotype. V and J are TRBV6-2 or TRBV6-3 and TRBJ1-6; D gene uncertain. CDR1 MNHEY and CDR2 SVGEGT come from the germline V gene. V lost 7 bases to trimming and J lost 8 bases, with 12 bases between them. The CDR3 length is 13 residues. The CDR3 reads CASTKGTYSPLHF. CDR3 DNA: TGTGCCAGCACCAAGGGTACCTATTCACCCCTCCACTTT.